The rows below give T cell receptor beta chains drawn from one sample of a study of T cells after yellow fever vaccination. Using its own MiXCR run on the 5' RACE reads, TCRdb lists one record per CDR3 protein. The repertoire holds a few hundred thousand distinct CDR3 sequences, with 15% to 20% as singletons. The sequencing used PBMCs, collected 15 days after the yellow fever booster vaccination. The receptors here all came from a man in his thirties or forties who received the YFV17D yellow fever vaccine. Both conserved end residues are part of each CDR3. The D gene is left open where the match is weak. Clone size is stated in some rows and not others, as once, few, many or a class when expanded.

size	D	J	V	DNA	CDR3
.	TRBD2	TRBJ2-3	TRBV12-3/TRBV12-4	TGTGCCAGCAGTTCCGCGGGAGGGAGCACAGATACGCAGTATTTT	CASSSAGGSTDTQYF
few	.	TRBJ2-7	TRBV11-2	TGTGCCAGCAGCTTAGATGTGGCAGGGGTCTACGAGCAGTACTTC	CASSLDVAGVYEQYF
few	.	TRBJ1-2	TRBV5-5	TGTGCCAGCAGCTTGAACCACCTAGACCCCTATGGCTACACCTTC	CASSLNHLDPYGYTF
few	TRBD2	TRBJ2-1	TRBV5-6	TGTGCCAGCAGCTTAGAATCGTCACCGGGACTAGCGGGAAGTTTCTACAATGAGCAGTTCTTC	CASSLESSPGLAGSFYNEQFF
.	.	TRBJ1-4	TRBV7-9	TGTGCCAGCAGCTTTGGGAGTGGAGGAAAACTGTTTTTT	CASSFGSGGKLFF
.	TRBD1	TRBJ2-7	TRBV20-1	TGCAGTGCTAGGGCAGGGGGCTACGAGCAGTACTTC	CSARAGGYEQYF
.	.	TRBJ1-5	TRBV18	TGTGCCAGCTCGCCAAAGAGGGAGCAGCCCCAGCATTTT	CASSPKREQPQHF
few	.	TRBJ2-1	TRBV10-3	TGTGCCATCAGTGATGCCAGAAATGAGCAGTTCTTC	CAISDARNEQFF
few	TRBD2	TRBJ2-7	TRBV5-5	TGTGCCAGCAGCTCCTGGACTAGCGGTACTCCGTACTTC	CASSSWTSGTPYF
.	.	TRBJ2-4	TRBV27	TGTGCCAGCAGTTTCGTAGGAGGGAACATTCAGTACTTC	CASSFVGGNIQYF
.	TRBD1	TRBJ1-6	TRBV12-3/TRBV12-4	TGTGCCAGCAGTCAACAGGGGCGGGATACACCCCTCCACTTT	CASSQQGRDTPLHF
.	TRBD1	TRBJ2-1	TRBV7-9	TGTGCCAGCAGCTTTATAGCCGGGACAGGAACGAACAATGAGCAGTTCTTC	CASSFIAGTGTNNEQFF
few	.	TRBJ1-1	TRBV3-1	TGTGCCAGCAGCTTCGGACAGTCGAGGGAAGCTTTCTTT	CASSFGQSREAFF
.	.	TRBJ2-7	TRBV7-9	TGTGCCAGCGGTTGGGGCAGGGACCTATACGAGCAGTACTTC	CASGWGRDLYEQYF
.	.	TRBJ2-7	TRBV12-3/TRBV12-4	TGTGCCAGCAGTTTATTGAGGCCTCCTCCGAGTCTGTACTTC	CASSLLRPPPSLYF
.	.	TRBJ1-1	TRBV7-9	TGTGCCAGCAGCTTAGAGGCCGTAGGGCCCAAAGCTTTCTTT	CASSLEAVGPKAFF
.	TRBD1	TRBJ1-1	TRBV29-1	TGCAGCGCGGGACAGGGCGAGAACACTGAAGCTTTCTTT	CSAGQGENTEAFF
.	.	TRBJ2-7	TRBV5-1	TGCGCCAGCAGCTTGGAGTCTAGCGCCTACGAGCAGTACTTC	CASSLESSAYEQYF
.	TRBD2	TRBJ2-1	TRBV10-3	TGTGCCATCAGTGGCGGGAGTCCTTATGAGCAGTTCTTC	CAISGGSPYEQFF
.	.	TRBJ2-1	TRBV19	TGTGCCAGTAGTATATCGGGCTCCAGGGTCTCCTACAATGAGCAGTTCTTC	CASSISGSRVSYNEQFF
few	.	TRBJ2-1	TRBV14	TGTGCCAGCACGGAGTCTTCCTACAATGAGCAGTTCTTC	CASTESSYNEQFF
.	TRBD1	TRBJ1-2	TRBV7-2	TGTGCCAGCAGCTTAAGTAGACAGGGGGTGAGCTACACCTTC	CASSLSRQGVSYTF
.	.	TRBJ1-2	TRBV7-2	TGTGCCAGCAGCTTAGGGGCCGGTCGGGGCTACACCTTC	CASSLGAGRGYTF
.	TRBD1	TRBJ1-4	TRBV6-1	TGTGCCAGCAGTGACAGGGGGTGGGAAAAACTGTTTTTT	CASSDRGWEKLFF
few	.	TRBJ2-7	TRBV20-1	TGCAGTGCTAGAGGACTCGCCTCCTACGAGCAGTACTTC	CSARGLASYEQYF
few	TRBD2	TRBJ2-7	TRBV12-3/TRBV12-4	TGTGCCAGCACCCAGCGGGGCTACGAGCAGTACTTC	CASTQRGYEQYF
few	.	TRBJ1-6	TRBV20-1	TGCAGTGCTAGTAACTCCTTTATCGATTCACCCCTCCACTTT	CSASNSFIDSPLHF
few	.	TRBJ2-3	TRBV7-2	TGTGCCAGCAGGGTAGGACTACCCACAGATACGCAGTATTTT	CASRVGLPTDTQYF
few	.	TRBJ1-1	TRBV27	TGTGCCAGCAGAACGGGGGCCACTGAAGCTTTCTTT	CASRTGATEAFF
many	.	TRBJ2-2	TRBV7-2	TGTGCCAGCAGCCCCATAGATTCCAGGACCGGGGAGCTGTTTTTT	CASSPIDSRTGELFF
.	TRBD1	TRBJ2-5	TRBV7-8	TGTGCCAGCAGCTGGGGGACAGGAAGGGGGACCCAGTACTTC	CASSWGTGRGTQYF
.	.	TRBJ1-5	TRBV7-9	TGTGCCAGCAGCTTTTGGGGGAGCAATCAGCCCCAGCATTTT	CASSFWGSNQPQHF
.	TRBD1	TRBJ1-6	TRBV5-1	TGCGCCAGCAGCTTGCAGGGGGTTGATTCACCCCTCCACTTT	CASSLQGVDSPLHF
.	.	TRBJ1-6	TRBV5-4	TGTGCCAGCAGCTTGGGTCTAAGAGGCTCACCCCTCCACTTT	CASSLGLRGSPLHF
.	TRBD2	TRBJ2-1	TRBV7-9	TGTGCCAGCAGCCGCTCCACGGGACTAGCGGGCAATGAGCAGTTCTTC	CASSRSTGLAGNEQFF
few	.	TRBJ2-4	TRBV15	TGTGCCACCAGCAGCCCTAGAGTAGCCAAAAACATTCAGTACTTC	CATSSPRVAKNIQYF
many	TRBD2	TRBJ2-1	TRBV20-1	TGCAGTGCTAGAGGACTAGCGGAGATCAATGAGCAGTTCTTC	CSARGLAEINEQFF
few	.	TRBJ1-6	TRBV7-2	TGTGCCAGCAGCTTAGTCGGGGCACCCCTCCACTTT	CASSLVGAPLHF
few	.	TRBJ2-2	TRBV7-2	TGTGCCAGCAGTCCTACCCCGTACACGGGGGAGCTGTTTTTT	CASSPTPYTGELFF
few	.	TRBJ1-2	TRBV6-9	TGTGCCCCATCAGGGTTGCAGGTTATCAGCTATGGCTACACCTTC	CAPSGLQVISYGYTF
.	.	TRBJ2-1	TRBV6-2/TRBV6-3	TGTGCCAGCAGTTACTCAAAGGCGGGTGGAATTGAGCAGTTCTTC	CASSYSKAGGIEQFF
.	TRBD2	TRBJ2-5	TRBV7-2	TGTGCCAGCACCCCGGCGGGACTAGCGGGAGGACAAGAGACCCAGTACTTC	CASTPAGLAGGQETQYF
.	.	TRBJ2-5	TRBV7-2	TGTGCCAGCAGCTTAGTTATGGAGACCCAGTACTTC	CASSLVMETQYF
.	.	TRBJ2-2	TRBV5-1	TGCGCCAGCAGCGCCGGGAACACCGGGGAGCTGTTTTTT	CASSAGNTGELFF
.	.	TRBJ2-4	TRBV7-2	TGTGCCAGCAGCTTTCGACTAGCCAAAAACATTCAGTACTTC	CASSFRLAKNIQYF
.	.	TRBJ1-4	TRBV5-1	TGCGCCAGCAGCGTTAACCGCGTGTATGAAAAACTGTTTTTT	CASSVNRVYEKLFF
few	TRBD2	TRBJ2-4	TRBV7-2	TGTGCCAGCAGCATGGGACTAGCGGGAGCCGGAGACATTCAGTACTTC	CASSMGLAGAGDIQYF
few	.	TRBJ2-5	TRBV29-1	TGCAGCGTCGACTCAACCCAGTACTTC	CSVDSTQYF
.	TRBD2	TRBJ2-3	TRBV20-1	TGCAGTGCCAACGCCTGGACTAGCGGGAGGTGGTCAGATACGCAGTATTTT	CSANAWTSGRWSDTQYF
.	TRBD2	TRBJ2-5	TRBV20-1	TGCAGTGCTAGTGGTGGCGGGAGTGGGGAGACCCAGTACTTC	CSASGGGSGETQYF